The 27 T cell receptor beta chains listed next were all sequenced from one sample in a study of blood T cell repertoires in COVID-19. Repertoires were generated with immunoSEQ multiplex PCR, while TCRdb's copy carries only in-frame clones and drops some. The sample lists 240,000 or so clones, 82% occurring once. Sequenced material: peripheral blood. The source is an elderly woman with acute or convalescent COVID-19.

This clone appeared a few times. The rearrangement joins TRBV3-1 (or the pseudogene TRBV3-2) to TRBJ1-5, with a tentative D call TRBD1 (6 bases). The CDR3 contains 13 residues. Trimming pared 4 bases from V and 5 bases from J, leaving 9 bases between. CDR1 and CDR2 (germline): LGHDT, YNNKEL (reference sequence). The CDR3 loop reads CASSRYRDQPQHF. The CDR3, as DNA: TGTGCCAGCAGCCGCTACAGGGATCAGCCCCAGCATTTT.

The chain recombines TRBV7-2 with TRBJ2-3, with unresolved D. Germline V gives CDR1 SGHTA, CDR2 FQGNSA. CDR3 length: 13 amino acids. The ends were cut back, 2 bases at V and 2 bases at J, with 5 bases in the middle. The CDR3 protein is CASSLPVTDTQYF. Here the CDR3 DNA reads TGTGCCAGCAGCTTACCAGTCACAGATACGCAGTATTTT.

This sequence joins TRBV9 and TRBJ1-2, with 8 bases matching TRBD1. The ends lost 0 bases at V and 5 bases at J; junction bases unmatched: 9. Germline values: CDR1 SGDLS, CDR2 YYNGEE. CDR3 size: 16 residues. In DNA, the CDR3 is TGTGCCAGCAGCGTAGAGTTGGACAGGGAGTTATATGGCTACACCTTC. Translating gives CASSVELDRELYGYTF.

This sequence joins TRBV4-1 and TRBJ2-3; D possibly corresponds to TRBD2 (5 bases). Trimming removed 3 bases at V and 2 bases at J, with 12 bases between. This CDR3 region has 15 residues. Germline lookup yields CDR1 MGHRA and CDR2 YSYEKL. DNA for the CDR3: TGCGCCAGCAGCCAGGTTGAAGCGGACACAGATACGCAGTATTTT. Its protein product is CASSQVEADTDTQYF.

The CDR3: CASSADRGGGELFF. The DNA for the CDR3 is TGTGCCAGCAGCGCCGACAGGGGGGGCGGGGAGCTGTTTTTT. The rearrangement joins TRBV7-8 to TRBJ2-2, with 9 bases identical to TRBD1. With V trimmed by 5 bases and J by 7 bases, 5 bases remained unmatched. This CDR3 is built from 14 residues. Germline V gene sequence: CDR1 SGHVS, CDR2 FQNEAQ.

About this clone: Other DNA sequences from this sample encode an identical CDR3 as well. CDR3 sequence reads: CASSFRGNYGYTF. In nucleotides, the CDR3 is TGTGCCAGCAGTTTTAGGGGGAACTATGGCTACACCTTC. The chain links TRBV27 to TRBJ1-2; possibly TRBD1 for D (6 bases). This CDR3 contains 13 residues. CDR1 is MNHEY and CDR2 is SMNVEV in the germline V gene (reference sequence). Trimming stripped 3 bases from V and 2 bases from J, with 7 bases between.

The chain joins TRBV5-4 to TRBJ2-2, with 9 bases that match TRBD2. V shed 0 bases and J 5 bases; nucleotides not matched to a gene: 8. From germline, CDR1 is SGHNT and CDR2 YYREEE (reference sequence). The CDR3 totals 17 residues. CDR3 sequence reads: CASSLALASGITGELFF. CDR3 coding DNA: TGTGCCAGCAGCTTGGCCTTGGCTAGCGGGATTACCGGGGAGCTGTTTTTT. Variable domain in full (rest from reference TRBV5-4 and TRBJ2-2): ETGVTQSPTHLIKTRGQQVTLRCSSQSGHNTVSWYQQALGQGPQFIFQYYREEENGRGNFPPRFSGLQFPNYSSELNVNALELDDSALYLCASSLALASGITGELFFGEGSRLTVL.

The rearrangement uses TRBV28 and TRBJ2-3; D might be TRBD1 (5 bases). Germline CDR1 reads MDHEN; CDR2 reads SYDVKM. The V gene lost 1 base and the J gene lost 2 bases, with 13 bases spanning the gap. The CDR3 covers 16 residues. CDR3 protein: CASSLSQARNTDTQYF. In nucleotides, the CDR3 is TGTGCCAGCAGTTTATCACAGGCCCGAAACACAGATACGCAGTATTTT.

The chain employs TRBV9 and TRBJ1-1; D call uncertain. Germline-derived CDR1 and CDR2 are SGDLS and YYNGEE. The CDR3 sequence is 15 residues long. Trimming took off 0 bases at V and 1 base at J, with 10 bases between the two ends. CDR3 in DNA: TGTGCCAGCAGCGTAGGTCCCAATAGGAACACTGAAGCTTTCTTT. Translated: CASSVGPNRNTEAFF.

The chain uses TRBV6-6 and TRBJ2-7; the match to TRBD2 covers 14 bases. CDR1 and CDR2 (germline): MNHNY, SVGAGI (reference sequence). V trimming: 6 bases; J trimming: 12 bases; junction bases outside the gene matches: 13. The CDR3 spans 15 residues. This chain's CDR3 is CASSTDRGLAGVAYF. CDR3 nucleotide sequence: TGTGCCAGCAGCACAGACAGGGGACTAGCGGGGGTTGCGTACTTC.

The CDR3: CASRGQLASYEQYF. CDR3 bases: TGTGCCAGCAGAGGACAGTTAGCTTCCTACGAGCAGTACTTC. The chain carries TRBV2 and TRBJ2-7, with D possibly TRBD1 on 6 matching bases. The V gene's germline CDR1 is SNHLY and CDR2 FYNNEI. This CDR3 has 14 amino acids. V lost 6 bases and J lost 1, with 13 bases in between.

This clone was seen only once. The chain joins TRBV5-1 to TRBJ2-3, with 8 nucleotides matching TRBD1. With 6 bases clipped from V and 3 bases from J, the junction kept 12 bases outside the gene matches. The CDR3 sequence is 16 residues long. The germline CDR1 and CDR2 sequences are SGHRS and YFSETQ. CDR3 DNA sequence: TGCGCCAGCAAGGGGACAGGTCTAGCCTCAACAGATACGCAGTATTTT. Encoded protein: CASKGTGLASTDTQYF.

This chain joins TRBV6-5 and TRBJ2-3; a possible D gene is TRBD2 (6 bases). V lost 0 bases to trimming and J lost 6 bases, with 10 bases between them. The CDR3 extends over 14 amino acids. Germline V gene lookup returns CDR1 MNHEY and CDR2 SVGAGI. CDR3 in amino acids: CASSYSGTGDTQYF. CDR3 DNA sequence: TGTGCCAGCAGTTACTCGGGGACTGGGGATACGCAGTATTTT.

CDR3: CASSLAGLASDTQYF. DNA of the CDR3: TGCGCCAGCAGCTTGGCGGGACTAGCGTCAGATACGCAGTATTTT. The chain carries TRBV5-1 and TRBJ2-3; 10 nucleotides match TRBD2. With 0 bases clipped from V and 4 bases from J, the junction kept 2 bases outside the gene matches. The CDR3 is made up of 15 amino acids. Germline V gene lookup returns CDR1 SGHRS and CDR2 YFSETQ.

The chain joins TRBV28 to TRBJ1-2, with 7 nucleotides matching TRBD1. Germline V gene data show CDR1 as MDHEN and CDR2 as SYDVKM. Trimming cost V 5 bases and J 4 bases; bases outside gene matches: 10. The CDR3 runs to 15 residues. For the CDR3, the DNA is TGTGCCAGCAGTACCATGACAGGGTGGGGCTATGGCTACACCTTC. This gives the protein CASSTMTGWGYGYTF.

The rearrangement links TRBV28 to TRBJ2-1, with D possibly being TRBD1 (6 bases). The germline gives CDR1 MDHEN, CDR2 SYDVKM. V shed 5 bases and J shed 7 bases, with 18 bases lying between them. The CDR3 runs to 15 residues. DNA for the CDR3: TGTGCCAGCAGTGCCACAGGGACCCCCCAAAATGAGCAGTTCTTC. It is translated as CASSATGTPQNEQFF.

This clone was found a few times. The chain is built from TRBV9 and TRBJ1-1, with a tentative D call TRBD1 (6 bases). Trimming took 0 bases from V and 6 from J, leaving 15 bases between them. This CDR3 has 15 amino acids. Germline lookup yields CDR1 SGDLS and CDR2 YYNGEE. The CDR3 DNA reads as TGTGCCAGCAGCGTAGCCGGAACAGGGTTCTCTGAAGCTTTCTTT. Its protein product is CASSVAGTGFSEAFF.

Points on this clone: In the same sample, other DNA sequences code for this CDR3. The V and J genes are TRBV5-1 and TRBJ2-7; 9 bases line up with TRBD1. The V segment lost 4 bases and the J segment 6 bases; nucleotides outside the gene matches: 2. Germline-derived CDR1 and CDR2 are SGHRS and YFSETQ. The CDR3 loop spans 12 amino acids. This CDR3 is CASSLDRGEQYF. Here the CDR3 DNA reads TGCGCCAGCAGCCTGGACAGGGGCGAGCAGTACTTC.

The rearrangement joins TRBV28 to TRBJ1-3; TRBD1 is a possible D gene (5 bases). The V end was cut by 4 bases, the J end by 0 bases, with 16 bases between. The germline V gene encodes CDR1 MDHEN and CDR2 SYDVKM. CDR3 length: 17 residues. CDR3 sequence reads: CASSSLQELSSGNTIYF. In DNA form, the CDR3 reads TGTGCCAGCAGTTCGTTACAGGAGCTTAGCTCTGGAAACACCATATATTTT.

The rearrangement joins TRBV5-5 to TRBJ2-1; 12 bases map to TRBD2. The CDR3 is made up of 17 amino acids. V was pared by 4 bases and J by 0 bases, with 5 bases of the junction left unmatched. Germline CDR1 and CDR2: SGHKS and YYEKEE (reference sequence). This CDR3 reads CASSPRLAGVSYNEQFF. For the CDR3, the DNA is TGTGCCAGCAGCCCACGACTAGCGGGAGTCTCCTACAATGAGCAGTTCTTC.

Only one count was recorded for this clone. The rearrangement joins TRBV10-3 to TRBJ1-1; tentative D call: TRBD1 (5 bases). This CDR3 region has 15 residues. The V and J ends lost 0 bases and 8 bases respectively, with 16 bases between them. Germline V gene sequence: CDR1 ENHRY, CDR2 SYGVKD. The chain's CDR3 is CAISESGGERGEAFF. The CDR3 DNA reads TGTGCCATCAGTGAGTCGGGGGGAGAACGAGGGGAAGCTTTCTTT.

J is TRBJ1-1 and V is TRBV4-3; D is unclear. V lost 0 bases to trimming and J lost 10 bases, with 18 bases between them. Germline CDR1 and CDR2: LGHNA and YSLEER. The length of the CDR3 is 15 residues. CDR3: CASSQDRGGNGIAFF. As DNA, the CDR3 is TGCGCCAGCAGCCAAGATAGAGGAGGGAACGGTATAGCTTTCTTT.

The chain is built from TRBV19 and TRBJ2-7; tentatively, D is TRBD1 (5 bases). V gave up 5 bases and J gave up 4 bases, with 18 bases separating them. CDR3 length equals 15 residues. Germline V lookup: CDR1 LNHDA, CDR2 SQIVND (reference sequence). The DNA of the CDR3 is TGTGCCAGTAGTGCCCCCTCCGCAGGGCAATACGAGCAGTACTTC. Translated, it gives CASSAPSAGQYEQYF.

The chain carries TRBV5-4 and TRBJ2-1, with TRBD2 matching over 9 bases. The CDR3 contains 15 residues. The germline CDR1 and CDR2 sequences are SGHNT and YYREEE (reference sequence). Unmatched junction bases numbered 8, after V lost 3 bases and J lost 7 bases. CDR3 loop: CASSSPGTSKNEQFF. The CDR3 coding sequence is TGTGCCAGCAGCTCTCCCGGGACTAGCAAAAATGAGCAGTTCTTC.

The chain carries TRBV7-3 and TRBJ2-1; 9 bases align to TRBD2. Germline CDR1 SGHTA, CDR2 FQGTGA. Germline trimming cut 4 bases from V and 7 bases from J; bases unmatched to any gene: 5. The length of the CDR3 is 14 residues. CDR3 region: CASSSSGMGNEQFF. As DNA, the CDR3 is TGTGCCAGCAGCTCTAGCGGGATGGGAAATGAGCAGTTCTTC.

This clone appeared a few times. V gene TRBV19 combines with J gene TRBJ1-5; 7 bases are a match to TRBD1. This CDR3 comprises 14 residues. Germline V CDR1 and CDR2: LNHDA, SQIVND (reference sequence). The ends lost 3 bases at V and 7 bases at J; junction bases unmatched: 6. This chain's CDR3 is CASSIRQGWQPQHF. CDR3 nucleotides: TGTGCCAGTAGTATCCGACAGGGTTGGCAGCCCCAGCATTTT.

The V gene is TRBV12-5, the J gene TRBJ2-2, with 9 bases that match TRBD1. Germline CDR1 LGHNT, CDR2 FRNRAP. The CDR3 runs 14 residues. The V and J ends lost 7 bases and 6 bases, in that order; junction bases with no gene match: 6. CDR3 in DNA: TGTGCTAGTGTAAGACAGGGGGGACCCGGGGAGCTGTTTTTT. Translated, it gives CASVRQGGPGELFF.